Below, one TCR beta chain is given with its context. The sample originates from a study of cytomegalovirus exposure and HLA in healthy donors. TCRdb's copy holds only in-frame clones and misses some; the assay was immunoSEQ multiplex PCR. The repertoire consists of approximately 130,000 clones, with 70% to 90% occurring once and the leading ten covering 1.5% to 2%. V gave up 2 bases and J gave up 7 bases; unmatched junction bases: 10. Germline V CDR1 and CDR2: MNHEY, SVGAGI. The CDR3 spans 16 residues. The rearrangement links TRBV6-5 to TRBJ2-1; TRBD2 matches 8 bases. The source is a woman aged 18-29 years in good health and CMV-seronegative. The source material was PBMCs. The DNA of the CDR3 is TGTGCCAGCAGTTACGGCGTGGCGGGGGGTCGGAATGAGCAGTTCTTC. Amino acids: CASSYGVAGGRNEQFF.